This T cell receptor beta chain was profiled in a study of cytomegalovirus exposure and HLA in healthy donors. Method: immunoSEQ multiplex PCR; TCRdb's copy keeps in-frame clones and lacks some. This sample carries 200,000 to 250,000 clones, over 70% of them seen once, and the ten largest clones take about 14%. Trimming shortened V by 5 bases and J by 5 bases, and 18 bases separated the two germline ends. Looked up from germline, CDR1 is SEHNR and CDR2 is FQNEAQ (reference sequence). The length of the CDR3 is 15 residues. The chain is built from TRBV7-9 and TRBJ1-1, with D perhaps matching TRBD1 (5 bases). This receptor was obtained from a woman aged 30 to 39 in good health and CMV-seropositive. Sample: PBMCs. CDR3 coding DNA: TGTGCCAGCAGCGGGCTGGGGGTCGGTGGGACTGAAGCTTTCTTT. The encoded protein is CASSGLGVGGTEAFF.